This T cell receptor beta chain came from a study of cytomegalovirus exposure and HLA in healthy donors. Study-level information: Within an early data release were 85 million or so unique TCRs drawn from HLA-typed donors.

Concerning this clone itself: The target antigen is unknown.

Study findings and constraints: Another analysis was done later, and it associated 16,951 TCR beta sequences with HLA alleles at 0.05 false discovery rate. Clonal expansion, a later analysis showed, was greater in HLA-associated TCR beta chains than in equally common others.

Germline-derived CDR1 and CDR2 are SGHRS and YFSETQ. This CDR3 spans 17 amino acids. Trimming took 4 bases from V and 2 from J; bases not matched to a gene: 8. The PCR used 60 Vbeta and 13 Jbeta primers. Clones were sequenced by immunoSEQ multiplex PCR, and TCRdb holds only the in-frame ones, with some missing. Of around 97,000 clones listed, more than 75% are singletons. The origin of this receptor is a woman aged 18-29 years in good health and CMV-seropositive. Source material: PBMCs. The J gene is TRBJ2-5, the V gene TRBV5-1; 13 bases match TRBD2. CDR3 DNA: TGCGCCAGCAGCGATCCGACTAGCGGGGGGCCTCAAGAGACCCAGTACTTC. Translating it yields CASSDPTSGGPQETQYF.